The 13 T cell receptor beta chains reported below all come from one sample, sequenced in a study of CD8 T cells in ankylosing spondylitis. Study-level points and caveats: Blood of patients with ankylosing spondylitis appeared to be characterized by a TCR beta motif of roughly eight highly homologous variants.

These receptors' antigens are unknown. TCRdb re-derived calls from the 5' RACE reads in MiXCR, one entry per CDR3 protein. The profile shows about 500,000 distinct CDR3 sequences, approximately 5.3% of them singletons. Material for sequencing was blood, either unsorted or a sorted T cell fraction (not recorded which). Source of these receptors: a male donor with ankylosing spondylitis.

This clonotype has ten or more counts. The chain recombines TRBV12-3 or TRBV12-4 with TRBJ1-5; TRBD1 might be the D (6 bases). The CDR3 has 14 amino acids. The ends were cut back, 5 bases at V and 4 bases at J, with 12 bases in the middle. CDR3 sequence reads: CASSPGTLNQPQHF. The DNA for the CDR3 is TGTGCCAGCAGTCCCGGGACACTGAATCAGCCCCAGCATTTT.

V is TRBV5-6 and J is TRBJ2-5, with no clear D. The CDR3 is made up of 13 amino acids. V was shortened by 4 bases and J by 6 bases, with 13 bases between the two germline ends. Germline CDR1 and CDR2: SGHDT and YYEEEE. The CDR3 sequence is CASSIIRAQTQYF. The CDR3 nucleotides are TGTGCCAGCAGCATTATTAGGGCGCAGACCCAGTACTTC.

This clonotype was counted ten times or more. The rearrangement links TRBV4-2 to TRBJ2-7; 7 bases agree with TRBD1. After removal of 0 bases from V and 6 bases from J, the junction contained 5 bases not matched to a gene. The CDR3 has 14 amino acids. The germline CDR1 and CDR2 sequences are LGHNA and YNFKEQ. CDR3 coding DNA: TGTGCCAGCAGCCAAGATCGGGACAGAGGCGAGCAGTACTTC. Translating gives CASSQDRDRGEQYF.

This clonotype was counted many times. The chain uses TRBV7-3 and TRBJ2-2, with 8 positions matching TRBD2. Germline loops: CDR1 SGHTA, CDR2 FQGTGA. Germline trimming cut 4 bases from V and 1 base from J; bases unmatched to any gene: 5. The CDR3 extends over 16 amino acids. Here the CDR3 DNA reads TGTGCCAGCAGCTCCCCACTAGCGGTGAACACCGGGGAGCTGTTTTTT. It translates to CASSSPLAVNTGELFF.

This chain connects TRBV24-1 to TRBJ2-1; TRBD1 agrees at 9 bases. V gave up 5 bases and J gave up 8 bases; unmatched junction bases: 6. The germline gives CDR1 KGHDR, CDR2 SFDVKD. This CDR3 has 14 amino acids. As DNA, the CDR3 is TGTGCCACCAGTGGAACAGGGGGCGAGTATGAGCAGTTCTTC. Translated, it gives CATSGTGGEYEQFF.

Concerning this clonotype: Given a much more abundant clone one base away, this may be a read error. J is TRBJ1-2 and V is TRBV6-1; TRBD1 is a possible D gene (5 bases). The germline CDR1 and CDR2 sequences are MNHNS and SASEGT. CDR3 length: 15 amino acids. In nucleotides, the CDR3 is TGTGCCAGCAGTGAAGCGGGACCCCCTTTCTATTGCTACACCTTC. It is translated as CASSEAGPPFYCYTF.

This clonotype came up many times. V gene TRBV25-1 combines with J gene TRBJ2-7; no clear D gene. Germline CDR1 is MGHDK and CDR2 is SYGVNS. This CDR3 has 12 residues. Deletions cut 1 base from V and 4 bases from J, with 5 bases between. The CDR3 region is CASSESVYEQYF. For the CDR3, the DNA is TGTGCCAGCAGTGAATCCGTGTACGAGCAGTACTTC.

The sample holds many counts of this clonotype. The chain couples TRBV7-9 to TRBJ2-6; 10 bases match TRBD2. Trimming at V came to 3 bases and at J to 1 base, leaving 3 bases not matched to a gene. Looked up from germline, CDR1 is SEHNR and CDR2 is FQNEAQ (reference sequence). The CDR3 spans 17 residues. The CDR3 coding sequence is TGTGCCAGCAGCTTTGAAGCGGGAGGGTCTGGGGCCAACGTCCTGACTTTC. As protein: CASSFEAGGSGANVLTF. The full variable domain, rest sourced from reference TRBV7-9 and TRBJ2-6, is DTGVSQNPRHKITKRGQNVTFRCDPISEHNRLYWYRQTLGQGPEFLTYFQNEAQLEKSRLLSDRFSAERPKGSFSTLEIQRTEQGDSAMYLCASSFEAGGSGANVLTFGAGSRLTVL.

This clonotype was observed at least ten times. The CDR3 loop is CASSEAGNNEQFF. CDR3 bases: TGTGCCAGCAGCGAAGCCGGGAACAATGAGCAGTTCTTC. This rearrangement joins TRBV7-3 to TRBJ2-1; D is perhaps TRBD2 (5 bases). Germline values: CDR1 SGHTA, CDR2 FQGTGA. This CDR3 is 13 amino acids long. The ends were cut back, 5 bases at V and 5 bases at J, with 10 bases in the middle.

In this sample, this clonotype turned up many times. CDR3 in amino acids: CASSVGTGGTYEQYF. For the CDR3, the DNA is TGTGCCAGCAGCGTAGGAACAGGGGGGACCTACGAGCAGTACTTC. The chain is built from TRBV9 and TRBJ2-7; 8 bases are shared with TRBD1. CDR1 is SGDLS and CDR2 is YYNGEE in the germline V gene. The CDR3 is made up of 15 amino acids. Trimming cost V 0 bases and J 2 bases; bases outside gene matches: 4.

At least ten counts were recorded for this clonotype. J is TRBJ2-7 and V is TRBV9; D call uncertain. CDR1 is SGDLS and CDR2 is YYNGEE in the germline V gene. The CDR3 has 13 residues. The V end was cut by 0 bases, the J end by 0 bases, with 4 bases between. The CDR3 is CASSVVSSYEQYF. The DNA of the CDR3 is TGTGCCAGCAGCGTAGTGTCCTCCTACGAGCAGTACTTC.

This clonotype was seen only a few times. The V and J genes are TRBV10-3 and TRBJ2-1; D perhaps matches TRBD2 (7 bases). The CDR3 extends over 19 amino acids. Germline CDR1 is ENHRY and CDR2 is SYGVKD. V lost 0 bases and J 3 bases, leaving 21 bases between the germline ends. The CDR3 coding sequence is TGTGCCATCAGTGAGTCAAGGAGGGGGAGCGGGACCAGCTACAATGAGCAGTTCTTC. This encodes CAISESRRGSGTSYNEQFF.

In its sample, this clonotype was seen many times. This chain joins TRBV10-3 and TRBJ2-2; TRBD2 matches at 9 bases. Unmatched junction bases numbered 4, after V lost 1 base and J lost 4 bases. This CDR3 is built from 16 residues. Germline lookup yields CDR1 ENHRY and CDR2 SYGVKD. The CDR3 loop reads CAISEFSGSATGELFF. DNA for the CDR3: TGTGCCATCAGTGAGTTTAGCGGGAGCGCCACCGGGGAGCTGTTTTTT.